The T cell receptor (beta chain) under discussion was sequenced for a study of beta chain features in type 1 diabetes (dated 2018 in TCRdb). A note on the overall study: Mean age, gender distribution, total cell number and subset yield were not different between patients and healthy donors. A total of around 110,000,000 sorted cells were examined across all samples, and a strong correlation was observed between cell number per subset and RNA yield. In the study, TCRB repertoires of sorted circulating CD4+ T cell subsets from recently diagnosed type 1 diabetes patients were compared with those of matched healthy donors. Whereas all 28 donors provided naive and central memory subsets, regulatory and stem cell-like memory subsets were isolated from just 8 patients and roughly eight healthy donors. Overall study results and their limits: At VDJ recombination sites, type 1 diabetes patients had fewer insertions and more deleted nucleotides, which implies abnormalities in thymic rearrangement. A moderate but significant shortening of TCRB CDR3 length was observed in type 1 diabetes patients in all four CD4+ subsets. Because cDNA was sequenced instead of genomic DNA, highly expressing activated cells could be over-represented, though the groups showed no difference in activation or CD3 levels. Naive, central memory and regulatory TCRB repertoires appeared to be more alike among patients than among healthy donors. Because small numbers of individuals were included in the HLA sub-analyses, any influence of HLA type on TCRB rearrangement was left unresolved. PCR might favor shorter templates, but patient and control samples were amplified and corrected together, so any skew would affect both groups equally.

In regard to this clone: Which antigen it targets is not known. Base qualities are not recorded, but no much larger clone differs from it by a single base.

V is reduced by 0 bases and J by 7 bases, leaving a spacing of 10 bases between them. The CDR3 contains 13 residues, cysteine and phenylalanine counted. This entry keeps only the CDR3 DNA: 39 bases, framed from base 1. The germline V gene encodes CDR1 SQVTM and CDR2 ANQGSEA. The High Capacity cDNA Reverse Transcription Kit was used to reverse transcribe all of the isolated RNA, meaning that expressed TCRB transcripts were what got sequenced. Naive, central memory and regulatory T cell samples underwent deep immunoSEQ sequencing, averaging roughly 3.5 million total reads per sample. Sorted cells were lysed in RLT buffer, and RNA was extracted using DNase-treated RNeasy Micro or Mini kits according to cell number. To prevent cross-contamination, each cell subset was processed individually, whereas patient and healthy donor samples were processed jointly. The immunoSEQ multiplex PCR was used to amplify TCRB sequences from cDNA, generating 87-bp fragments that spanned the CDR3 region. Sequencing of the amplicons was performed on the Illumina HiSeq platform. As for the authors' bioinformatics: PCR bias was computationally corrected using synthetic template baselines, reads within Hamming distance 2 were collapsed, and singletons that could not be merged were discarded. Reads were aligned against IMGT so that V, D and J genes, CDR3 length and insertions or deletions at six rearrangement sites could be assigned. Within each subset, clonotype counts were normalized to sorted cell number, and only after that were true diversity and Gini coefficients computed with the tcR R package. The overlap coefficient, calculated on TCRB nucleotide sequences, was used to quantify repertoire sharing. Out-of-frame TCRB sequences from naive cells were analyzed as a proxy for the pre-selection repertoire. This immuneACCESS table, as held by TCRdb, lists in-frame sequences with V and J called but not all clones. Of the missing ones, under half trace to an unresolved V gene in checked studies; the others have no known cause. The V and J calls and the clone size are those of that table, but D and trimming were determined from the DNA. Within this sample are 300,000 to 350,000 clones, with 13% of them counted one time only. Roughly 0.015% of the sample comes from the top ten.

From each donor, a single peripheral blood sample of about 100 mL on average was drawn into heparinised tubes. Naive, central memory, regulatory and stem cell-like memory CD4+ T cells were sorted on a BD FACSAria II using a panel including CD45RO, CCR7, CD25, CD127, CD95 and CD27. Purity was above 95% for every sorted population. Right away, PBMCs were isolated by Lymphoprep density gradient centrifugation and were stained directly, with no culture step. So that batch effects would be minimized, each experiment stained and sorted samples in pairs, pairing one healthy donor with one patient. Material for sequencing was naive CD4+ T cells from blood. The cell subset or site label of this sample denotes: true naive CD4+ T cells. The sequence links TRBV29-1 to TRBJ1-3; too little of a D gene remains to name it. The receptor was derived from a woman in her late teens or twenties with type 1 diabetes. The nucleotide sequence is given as TGCAGCGTTGAAGAGGCGGGGATTAACACCATATATTTT. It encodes CSVEEAGINTIYF.